Listed below are T cell receptor beta chains from one sample, sequenced in a study of spatial heterogeneity in lung cancer. Each CDR3 protein gets one entry after TCRdb re-called the 5' RACE reads with MiXCR. The data hold 35,000 to 55,000 distinct CDR3 sequences, with roughly an eighth observed a single time. The source was PBMCs, collected at surgery. The source is a male donor with early-stage non-small cell lung cancer. Both conserved end residues are part of each CDR3.

j_call: TRBJ1-4; v_call: TRBV5-1; cdr3_length: 15; cdr3_aa: CASSLMTATNEKLFF
j_call: TRBJ2-6; v_call: TRBV19; cdr3_length: 14; cdr3_aa: CASSIDYGANVLTF
j_call: TRBJ1-3; v_call: TRBV6-4; cdr3_length: 18; cdr3_aa: CASSDPRGDTSSGNTIYF
j_call: TRBJ2-5; v_call: TRBV28; cdr3_length: 13; cdr3_aa: CASSLQGRETQYF
j_call: TRBJ2-7; v_call: TRBV20-1; cdr3_length: 13; cdr3_aa: CSARGPGVYEQYF
j_call: TRBJ2-7; v_call: TRBV4-2; cdr3_length: 13; cdr3_aa: CASSQPGGYEQYF
j_call: TRBJ1-5; v_call: TRBV20-1; cdr3_length: 14; cdr3_aa: CSAILRQGYQPQHF
j_call: TRBJ2-7; v_call: TRBV25-1; cdr3_length: 17; cdr3_aa: CASSAPPGLAEPYEQYF
j_call: TRBJ2-1; v_call: TRBV20-1; cdr3_length: 18; cdr3_aa: CSAPPSGRAMSSYNEQFF
j_call: TRBJ1-5; v_call: TRBV20-1; cdr3_length: 14; cdr3_aa: CSARVNGEWQPQHF
j_call: TRBJ2-2; v_call: TRBV29-1; cdr3_length: 14; cdr3_aa: CSVGLAGPTGELFF
j_call: TRBJ1-4; v_call: TRBV5-1; cdr3_length: 14; cdr3_aa: CASSLAGANEKLFF
j_call: TRBJ1-1; v_call: TRBV28; cdr3_length: 14; cdr3_aa: CASSQQGARTEAFF
j_call: TRBJ1-5; v_call: TRBV5-5; cdr3_length: 15; cdr3_aa: CASSSQGASNQPQHF
j_call: TRBJ2-7; v_call: TRBV28; cdr3_length: 13; cdr3_aa: CASKGHHRDEQYF
j_call: TRBJ2-5; v_call: TRBV6-2/TRBV6-3; cdr3_length: 13; cdr3_aa: CASSPYGAETQYF
j_call: TRBJ2-7; v_call: TRBV29-1; cdr3_length: 13; cdr3_aa: CSIAGTGGSEQYF
j_call: TRBJ2-7; v_call: TRBV9; cdr3_length: 15; cdr3_aa: CASSVDGTGPREQYF
j_call: TRBJ2-4; v_call: TRBV15; cdr3_length: 12; cdr3_aa: CATSFYRSIQYF
j_call: TRBJ1-2; v_call: TRBV20-1; cdr3_length: 16; cdr3_aa: CSARDPKRDRAYGYTF
j_call: TRBJ2-3; v_call: TRBV6-5; cdr3_length: 18; cdr3_aa: CASSQFPTVAGITDTQYF
j_call: TRBJ1-1; v_call: TRBV3-1; cdr3_length: 12; cdr3_aa: CASGDRDTEAFF
j_call: TRBJ2-1; v_call: TRBV29-1; cdr3_length: 12; cdr3_aa: CSGGDNYNEQFF
j_call: TRBJ1-6; v_call: TRBV5-6; cdr3_length: 14; cdr3_aa: CASSIRRMRSPLHF
j_call: TRBJ2-5; v_call: TRBV7-2; cdr3_length: 17; cdr3_aa: CASSFTKELAAKETQYF
j_call: TRBJ2-6; v_call: TRBV2; cdr3_length: 15; cdr3_aa: CASSLDRSGANVLTF
j_call: TRBJ2-2; v_call: TRBV19; cdr3_length: 15; cdr3_aa: CASSIDQGNTGELFF
j_call: TRBJ2-1; v_call: TRBV9; cdr3_length: 13; cdr3_aa: CASSGGDFNEQFF
j_call: TRBJ2-5; v_call: TRBV5-1; cdr3_length: 17; cdr3_aa: CASSLVAPAAIGETQYF
j_call: TRBJ1-5; v_call: TRBV18; cdr3_length: 15; cdr3_aa: CASSPLGGGNQPQHF
j_call: TRBJ2-3; v_call: TRBV10-3; cdr3_length: 17; cdr3_aa: CAISEFGQASSTDTQYF
j_call: TRBJ2-1; v_call: TRBV9; cdr3_length: 15; cdr3_aa: CASSVQRGSYNEQFF
j_call: TRBJ2-1; v_call: TRBV2; cdr3_length: 15; cdr3_aa: CASSESASGNDEQFF
j_call: TRBJ1-4; v_call: TRBV6-6; cdr3_length: 14; cdr3_aa: CASSYGRSDEKLFF
j_call: TRBJ2-5; v_call: TRBV4-3; cdr3_length: 13; cdr3_aa: CASSQEESETQYF
j_call: TRBJ2-7; v_call: TRBV5-1; cdr3_length: 12; cdr3_aa: CASSLAVGREYF
j_call: TRBJ1-1; v_call: TRBV4-3; cdr3_length: 14; cdr3_aa: CASSQGLLTTEAFF
j_call: TRBJ1-3; v_call: TRBV27; cdr3_length: 13; cdr3_aa: CASSPGTVDTIYF
j_call: TRBJ2-5; v_call: TRBV30; cdr3_length: 10; cdr3_aa: CAWGLETQYF